Below, one T cell receptor (beta chain) is given with its context. The sample is drawn from a study of blood T cell repertoires in COVID-19. As for the study in general: Acute and convalescent COVID-19 samples came from the United States, Italy and Spain. The cDNA or gDNA used as material had been derived from T cells, B-cell-depleted T cells, or PBMCs.

As handled by the study authors: The assay estimated nucleated cells by amplifying reference gene primers. Profiling relied on immunoSEQ multiplex PCR, and the TCRdb table lists in-frame clones only, not all of them. The D gene and trimming were derived from the DNA, and the V and J assignments and clone size from that table. The repertoire consists of some 100,000 clones, with roughly 92% occurring once and the leading ten covering roughly 0.88%. CDR1 is MNHEY, CDR2 SVGAGI, per germline. The ends were cut back, 8 bases at V and 6 bases at J, with 16 bases in the middle. This CDR3 has 13 amino acids.

The sequence came from a man in his 60s with acute or convalescent COVID-19. The sequencing input was peripheral blood. The gene calls are TRBV6-5 and TRBJ1-1, with a weak D call TRBD1 (5 bases). In DNA, the CDR3 is TGTGCCAGCCTAGCGATGAGGGGTTCTGAAGCTTTCTTT. Translation: CASLAMRGSEAFF.